This TCR beta chain was sequenced in a study of human T cells and chemical hapten exposure. Study-wide background: Doses of diphenylcyclopropenone went to the patients' scalps weekly throughout the approximately 22-week study. DPC (0.01%) was patch tested on the upper back and read at 6 days. Yields of TCR per sample differed, chiefly owing to small differences in pooled library volume.

TCRdb itself ran the RACE reads through MiXCR, one entry per CDR3 protein. The sample contains roughly 71,000 distinct CDR3 sequences, 11% of which appear only once. Documented time point: patch test 3, about 24 weeks after DPC sensitization. Treatment specified: therapeutic diphenylcyclopropenone sensitization with weekly scalp DPC. This clonotype was detected many times. Germline CDR1 MNHEY, CDR2 SVGEGT. The length of the CDR3 is 13 residues. V was clipped by 5 bases and J by 2 bases, with 8 bases between them. This receptor was identified in a woman aged 45-65 years with alopecia areata. Some clones in this sample may be carry-over from other donors' samples. The input for sequencing was whole blood, taken in connection with sensitization to the hapten diphenylcyclopropenone (DPC). V and J are TRBV6-2 or TRBV6-3 and TRBJ2-3; D unresolved. CDR3 loop: CASSPPLTDTQYF. CDR3 bases: TGTGCCAGCAGTCCCCCTCTCACAGATACGCAGTATTTT.